These T cell receptor beta chains were read from a single sample in a study of cytomegalovirus exposure and HLA in healthy donors. The protocol was immunoSEQ multiplex PCR, while the TCRdb copy is restricted to in-frame clones and leaves out a portion. This sample's table has around 100,000 clones. Sequenced: PBMCs. All receptors derive from a man aged 40-49 years in good health and CMV-seropositive. Each CDR3 is given with its conserved first and last residue. Each record gives: V gene, D gene, J gene, CDR3 DNA, CDR3 protein. The D gene is left open where the match is weak.

V gene: TRBV6-6
D gene: NA
J gene: TRBJ1-6
CDR3 DNA: TGTGCCAGCAGTTTGCAGAAAAATTCACCCCTCCACTTT
CDR3 protein: CASSLQKNSPLHF

V gene: TRBV28
D gene: TRBD1
J gene: TRBJ2-7
CDR3 DNA: TGTGCCAGCAGTACAGGGGGCCTGTACTACGAGCAGTACTTC
CDR3 protein: CASSTGGLYYEQYF

V gene: TRBV4-1
D gene: NA
J gene: TRBJ1-3
CDR3 DNA: TGCGCCAGCAGCCAAGTGAAGGTGCCTAGCTCTGGAAACACCATATATTTT
CDR3 protein: CASSQVKVPSSGNTIYF

V gene: TRBV6-1
D gene: NA
J gene: TRBJ2-7
CDR3 DNA: TGTGCCAGCAGTGTTCAGGTATCCTACGAGCAGTACTTC
CDR3 protein: CASSVQVSYEQYF

V gene: TRBV9
D gene: TRBD2
J gene: TRBJ2-3
CDR3 DNA: TGTGCCAGCAGCGTACTCCCACTAGCGGGAGGGAGTGATACGCAGTATTTT
CDR3 protein: CASSVLPLAGGSDTQYF

V gene: TRBV11-3
D gene: NA
J gene: TRBJ2-1
CDR3 DNA: TGTGCCAGCAGCTTAGGAAGGGGGAGCGCTGAGCAGTTCTTC
CDR3 protein: CASSLGRGSAEQFF

V gene: TRBV7-9
D gene: NA
J gene: TRBJ2-7
CDR3 DNA: TGTGCCAGCAGCTTAGCGGTGTTCAACTCCTACGAGCAGTACTTC
CDR3 protein: CASSLAVFNSYEQYF

V gene: TRBV9
D gene: NA
J gene: TRBJ2-1
CDR3 DNA: TGTGCCAGCAGCGGGCCTAGCGCCCAGACCTACAATGAGCAGTTCTTC
CDR3 protein: CASSGPSAQTYNEQFF

V gene: TRBV5-6
D gene: TRBD1
J gene: TRBJ1-5
CDR3 DNA: TGTGCCAGCAGCTCCGCAGGGGGCGCGAATCAGCCCCAGCATTTT
CDR3 protein: CASSSAGGANQPQHF

V gene: TRBV6-6
D gene: NA
J gene: TRBJ2-5
CDR3 DNA: TGTGCCAGCATGTGGGGCCAGGGTGAAGAGACCCAGTACTTC
CDR3 protein: CASMWGQGEETQYF

V gene: TRBV9
D gene: TRBD1
J gene: TRBJ2-7
CDR3 DNA: TGTGCCAGCAGCGATGGGACAGTACCTGACGAGCAGTACTTC
CDR3 protein: CASSDGTVPDEQYF

V gene: TRBV5-1
D gene: NA
J gene: TRBJ2-7
CDR3 DNA: TGCGCCAGCAGCTTGTTTGGGCTCACCGAGCAGTACTTC
CDR3 protein: CASSLFGLTEQYF

V gene: TRBV29-1
D gene: NA
J gene: TRBJ2-7
CDR3 DNA: TGCAGCGTTGGCGACTCCTTCTACGAGCAGTACTTC
CDR3 protein: CSVGDSFYEQYF

V gene: TRBV28
D gene: TRBD1
J gene: TRBJ2-1
CDR3 DNA: TGTGCCAGCAGTTTATGGGTCGGGACAGGGGGCCGATACAATGAGCAGTTCTTC
CDR3 protein: CASSLWVGTGGRYNEQFF

V gene: TRBV12-1
D gene: NA
J gene: TRBJ2-3
CDR3 DNA: TGTGCCAGCAGCTTACCAGAGACTAGCGGGAGTCCAGATACGCAGTATTTT
CDR3 protein: CASSLPETSGSPDTQYF

V gene: TRBV29-1
D gene: NA
J gene: TRBJ1-1
CDR3 DNA: TGCAGCGCTGCACAGGGATTGGACACTGAAGCTTTCTTT
CDR3 protein: CSAAQGLDTEAFF

V gene: TRBV7-3
D gene: TRBD1
J gene: TRBJ1-4
CDR3 DNA: TGTGCCAGCAGCTTGGGGACAGGGAATTCTGAAAAACTGTTTTTT
CDR3 protein: CASSLGTGNSEKLFF